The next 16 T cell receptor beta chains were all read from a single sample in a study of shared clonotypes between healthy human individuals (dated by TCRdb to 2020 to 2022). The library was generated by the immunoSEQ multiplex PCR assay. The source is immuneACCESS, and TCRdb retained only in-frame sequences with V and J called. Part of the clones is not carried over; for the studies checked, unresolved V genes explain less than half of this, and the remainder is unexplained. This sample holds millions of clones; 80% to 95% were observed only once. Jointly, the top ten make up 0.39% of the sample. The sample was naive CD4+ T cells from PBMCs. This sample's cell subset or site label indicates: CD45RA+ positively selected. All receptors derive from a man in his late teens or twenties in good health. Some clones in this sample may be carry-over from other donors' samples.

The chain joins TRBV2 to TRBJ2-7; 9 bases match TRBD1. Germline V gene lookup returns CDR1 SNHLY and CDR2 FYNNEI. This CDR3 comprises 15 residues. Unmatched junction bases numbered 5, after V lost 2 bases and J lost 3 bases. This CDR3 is CASSERQGGLYEQYF. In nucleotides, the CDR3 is TGTGCCAGCAGTGAAAGACAGGGGGGCCTCTACGAGCAGTACTTC.

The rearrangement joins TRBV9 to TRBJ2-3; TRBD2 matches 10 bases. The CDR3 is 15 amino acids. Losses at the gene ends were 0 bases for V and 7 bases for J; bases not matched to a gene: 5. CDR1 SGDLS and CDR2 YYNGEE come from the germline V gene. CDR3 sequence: CASSVEREGGNTQYF. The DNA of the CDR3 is TGTGCCAGCAGCGTAGAGCGGGAGGGTGGAAATACGCAGTATTTT. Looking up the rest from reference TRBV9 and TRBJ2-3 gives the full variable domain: DSGVTQTPKHLITATGQRVTLRCSPRSGDLSVYWYQQSLDQGLQFLIQYYNGEERAKGNILERFSAQQFPDLHSELNLSSLELGDSALYFCASSVEREGGNTQYFGPGTRLTVL.

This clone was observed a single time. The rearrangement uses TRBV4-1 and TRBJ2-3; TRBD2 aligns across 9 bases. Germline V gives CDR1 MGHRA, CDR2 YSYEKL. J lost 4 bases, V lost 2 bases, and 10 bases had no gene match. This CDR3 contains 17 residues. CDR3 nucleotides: TGCGCCAGCAGCCAATGGTCGGCGGGAGGGCCGCCAGATACGCAGTATTTT. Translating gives CASSQWSAGGPPDTQYF.

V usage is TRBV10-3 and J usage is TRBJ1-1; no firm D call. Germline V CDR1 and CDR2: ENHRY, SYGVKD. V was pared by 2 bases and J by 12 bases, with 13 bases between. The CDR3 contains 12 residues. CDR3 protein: CAISELKGGTFF. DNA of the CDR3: TGTGCCATCAGTGAGCTGAAGGGAGGAACTTTCTTT.

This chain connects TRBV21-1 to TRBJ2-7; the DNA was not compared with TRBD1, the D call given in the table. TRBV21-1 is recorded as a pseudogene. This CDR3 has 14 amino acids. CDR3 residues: CASSKGTGAYEQYF. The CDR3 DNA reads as TGTGCCAGCAGCAAAGGGACAGGGGCCTACGAGCAGTACTTC.

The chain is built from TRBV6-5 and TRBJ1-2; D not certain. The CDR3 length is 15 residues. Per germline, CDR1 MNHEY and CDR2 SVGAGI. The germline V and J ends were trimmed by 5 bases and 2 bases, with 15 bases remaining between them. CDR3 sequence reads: CASSPESFLNYGYTF. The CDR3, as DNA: TGTGCCAGCAGTCCCGAATCATTCTTAAACTATGGCTACACCTTC.

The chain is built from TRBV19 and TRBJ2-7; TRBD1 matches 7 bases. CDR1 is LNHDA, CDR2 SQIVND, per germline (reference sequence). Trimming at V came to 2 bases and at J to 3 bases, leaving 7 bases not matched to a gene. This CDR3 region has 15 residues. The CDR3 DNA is TGTGCCAGTAGTATAATCGGACAGGCTCGCTACGAGCAGTACTTC. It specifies CASSIIGQARYEQYF.

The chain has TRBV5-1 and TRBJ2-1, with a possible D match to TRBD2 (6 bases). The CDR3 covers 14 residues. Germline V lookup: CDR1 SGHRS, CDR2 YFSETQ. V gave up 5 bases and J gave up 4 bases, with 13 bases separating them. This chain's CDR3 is CASSSVADYNEQFF. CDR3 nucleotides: TGCGCCAGCAGTTCCGTAGCGGATTACAATGAGCAGTTCTTC.

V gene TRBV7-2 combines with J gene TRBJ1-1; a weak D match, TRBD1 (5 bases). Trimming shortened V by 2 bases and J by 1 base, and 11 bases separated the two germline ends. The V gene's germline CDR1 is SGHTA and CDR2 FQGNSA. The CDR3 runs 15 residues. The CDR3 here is CASSLYSGRNTEAFF. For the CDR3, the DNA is TGTGCCAGCAGCTTATACTCGGGGCGGAACACTGAAGCTTTCTTT.

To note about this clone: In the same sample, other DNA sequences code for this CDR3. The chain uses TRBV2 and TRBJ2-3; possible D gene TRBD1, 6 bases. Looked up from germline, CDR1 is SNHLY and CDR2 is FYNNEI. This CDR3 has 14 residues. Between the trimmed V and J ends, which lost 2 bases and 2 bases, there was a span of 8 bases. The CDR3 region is CASSEQGSTDTQYF. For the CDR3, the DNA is TGTGCCAGCAGTGAACAGGGGTCCACAGATACGCAGTATTTT.

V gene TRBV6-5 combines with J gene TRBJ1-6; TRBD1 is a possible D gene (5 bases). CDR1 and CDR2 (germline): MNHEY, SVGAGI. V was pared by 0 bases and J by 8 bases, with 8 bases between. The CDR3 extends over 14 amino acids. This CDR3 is CASSYSVGDSPLHF. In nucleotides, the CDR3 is TGTGCCAGCAGTTACTCGGTAGGGGATTCACCCCTCCACTTT.

CDR3 protein: CASSASGRTYTQYF. The CDR3 region has the DNA TGTGCCAGCAGTGCTAGCGGGAGGACATACACGCAGTATTTT. The gene calls are TRBV2 and TRBJ2-3; 11 bases align to TRBD2. The ends lost 4 bases at V and 9 bases at J; junction bases unmatched: 6. The CDR3 runs to 14 residues. Per the germline V gene, CDR1 is SNHLY and CDR2 is FYNNEI.

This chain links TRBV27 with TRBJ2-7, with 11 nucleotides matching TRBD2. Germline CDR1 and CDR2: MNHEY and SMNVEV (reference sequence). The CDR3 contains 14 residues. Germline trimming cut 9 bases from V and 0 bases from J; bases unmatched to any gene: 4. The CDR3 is CASRLAGTSYEQYF. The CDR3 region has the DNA TGTGCCAGTCGACTAGCGGGAACCTCCTACGAGCAGTACTTC.

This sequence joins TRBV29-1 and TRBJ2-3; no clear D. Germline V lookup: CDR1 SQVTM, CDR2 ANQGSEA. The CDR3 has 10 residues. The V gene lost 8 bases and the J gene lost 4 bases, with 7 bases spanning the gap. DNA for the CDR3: TGCAGCACCGGCCCAGATACGCAGTATTTT. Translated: CSTGPDTQYF.

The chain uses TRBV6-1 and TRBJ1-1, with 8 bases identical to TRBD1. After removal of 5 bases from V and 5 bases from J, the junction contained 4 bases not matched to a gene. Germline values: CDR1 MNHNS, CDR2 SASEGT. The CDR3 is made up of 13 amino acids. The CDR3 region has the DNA TGTGCCAGCAGTAGACAGGGGTGGACTGAAGCTTTCTTT. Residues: CASSRQGWTEAFF.

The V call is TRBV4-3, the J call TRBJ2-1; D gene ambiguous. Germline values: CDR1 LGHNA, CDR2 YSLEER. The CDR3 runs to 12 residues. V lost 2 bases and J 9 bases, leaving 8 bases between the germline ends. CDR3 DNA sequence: TGCGCCAGCAGCCAAAGGGTGGGTGAGCAGTTCTTC. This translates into CASSQRVGEQFF.